This T cell receptor beta chain was recorded in a study of T cells in Graves' hyperthyroidism and ophthalmopathy. With a duration under 2 months, the hyperthyroidism was newly diagnosed in patients aged 18 to 65. Based on clinical symptoms, serum thyroxine and TRAb, thyroid ultrasound and orbital computed tomography, diagnoses were reached. Germline CDR1 is MNHEY and CDR2 is SVGEGT. This CDR3 contains 17 residues. Unmatched junction bases numbered 14, after V lost 2 bases and J lost 6 bases. This clonotype occurred a few times. A much bigger clone sits one base away, suggesting this may be a read error. Researchers took RNA transcripts and amplified the TCR beta CDR3 regions from them. The TCR CDR3 first-round RT-PCR relied on the HTBI primer set. TCRdb called the multiplex PCR reads again in MiXCR, with one record for every CDR3 protein. The sample has some 460,000 distinct CDR3 sequences, approximately 14% seen once.

The receptor's source is a woman aged 18-35 years with Graves' hyperthyroidism. Sequencing was carried out using blood. The chain has TRBV6-2 or TRBV6-3 and TRBJ2-5, with 8 bases matching TRBD1. This CDR3 is CASSYAGTGLLRKTQYF. CDR3 DNA: TGTGCCAGCAGTTACGCCGGGACAGGTCTGCTGCGAAAGACCCAGTACTTC.